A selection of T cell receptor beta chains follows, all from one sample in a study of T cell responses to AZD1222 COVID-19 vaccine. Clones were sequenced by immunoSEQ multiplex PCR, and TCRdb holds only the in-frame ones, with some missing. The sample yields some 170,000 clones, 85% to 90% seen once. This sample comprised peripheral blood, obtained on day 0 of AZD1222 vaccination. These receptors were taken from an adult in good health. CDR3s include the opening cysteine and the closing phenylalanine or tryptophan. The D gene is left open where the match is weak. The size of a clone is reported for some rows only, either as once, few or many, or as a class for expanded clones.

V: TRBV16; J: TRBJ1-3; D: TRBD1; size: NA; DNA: TGTGCCAGCAGCCAGGACAGGGCTGGAAACACCATATATTTT; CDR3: CASSQDRAGNTIYF
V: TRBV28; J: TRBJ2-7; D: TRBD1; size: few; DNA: TGTGCCAGCAGTTATACAGGGGCTACCTACGAGCAGTACTTC; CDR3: CASSYTGATYEQYF
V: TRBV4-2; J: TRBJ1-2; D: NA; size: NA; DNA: TGTGCCAGCAGCCAAGCCTTCGGAAGCGACTATGGCTACACCTTC; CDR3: CASSQAFGSDYGYTF
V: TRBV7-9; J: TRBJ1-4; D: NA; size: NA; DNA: TGTGCCAGCAGTCCCATTCGGGACTCTAATGAAAAACTGTTTTTT; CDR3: CASSPIRDSNEKLFF
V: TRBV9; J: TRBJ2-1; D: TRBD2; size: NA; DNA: TGTGCCAGCAGCGTATTCCGAGCGGGAACCTACAATGAGCAGTTCTTC; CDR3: CASSVFRAGTYNEQFF
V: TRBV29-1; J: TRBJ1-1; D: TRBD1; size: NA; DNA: TGCAGCGTGCCCGGGACAGCTAACACTGAAGCTTTCTTT; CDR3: CSVPGTANTEAFF
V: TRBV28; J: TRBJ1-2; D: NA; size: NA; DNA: TGTGCCAGCAGTGCCCCGGGCTATGGCTACACCTTC; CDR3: CASSAPGYGYTF
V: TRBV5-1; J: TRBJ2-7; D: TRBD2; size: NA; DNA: TGCGCCAGCAGCTTGGTCGGGATGACTAGCGGAGATGAGCAGTACTTC; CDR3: CASSLVGMTSGDEQYF
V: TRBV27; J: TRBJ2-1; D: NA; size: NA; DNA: TGTGCCAGCAGTTTGGGCAGCCAGCCGAACAATGAGCAGTTCTTC; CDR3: CASSLGSQPNNEQFF
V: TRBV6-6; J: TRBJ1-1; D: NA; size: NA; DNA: TGTGCCAGCAGCCGGGACATACTCATGAACACTGAAGCTTTCTTT; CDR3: CASSRDILMNTEAFF
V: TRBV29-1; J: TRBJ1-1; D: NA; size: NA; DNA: TGCAGCGTTATCTTGAGGGCCACTGAAGCTTTCTTT; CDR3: CSVILRATEAFF
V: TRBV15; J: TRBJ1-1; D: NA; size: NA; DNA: TGTGCCACCAGCAGAGGGGGGGCAGCGTCGAACACTGAAGCTTTCTTT; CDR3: CATSRGGAASNTEAFF
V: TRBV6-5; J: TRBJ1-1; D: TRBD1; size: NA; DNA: TGTGCCAGCAGCTATGACAGGGCCATGAACACTGAAGCTTTCTTT; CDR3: CASSYDRAMNTEAFF
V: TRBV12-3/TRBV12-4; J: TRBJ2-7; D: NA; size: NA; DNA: TGTGCCAGCAGTTCAATGCAGGGCTACGAGCAGTACTTC; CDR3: CASSSMQGYEQYF
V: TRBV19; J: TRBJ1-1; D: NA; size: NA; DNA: TGTGCCAGTAGTTCACGGGGGGTCAAGCGCGCTGAAGCTTTCTTT; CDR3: CASSSRGVKRAEAFF
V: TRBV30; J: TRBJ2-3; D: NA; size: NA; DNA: TGTGCCTCCCAGGGAGCTAGCACAGATACGCAGTATTTT; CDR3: CASQGASTDTQYF
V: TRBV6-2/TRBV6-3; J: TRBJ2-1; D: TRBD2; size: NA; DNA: TGTGCCAGCAGTTACGTTGTCTCTAGCGGGTACAATGAGCAGTTCTTC; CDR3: CASSYVVSSGYNEQFF
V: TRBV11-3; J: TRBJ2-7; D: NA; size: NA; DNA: TGTGCCAGCAGCTTAGATCCCAAAAGTGAGCAGTACTTC; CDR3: CASSLDPKSEQYF
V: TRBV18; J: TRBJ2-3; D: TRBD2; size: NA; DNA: TGTGCCAGCTCATTCCAAAGCGGGGGGGGTGGCACAGATACGCAGTATTTT; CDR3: CASSFQSGGGGTDTQYF
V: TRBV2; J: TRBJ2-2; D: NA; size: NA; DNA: TGTGCCAGCAGTATCCAAGACAGCACCGGGGAGCTGTTTTTT; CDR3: CASSIQDSTGELFF
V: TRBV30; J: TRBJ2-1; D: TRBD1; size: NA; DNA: TGTGCCTGGATTGAACAACCCGGGACAGTTATCAATGAGCAGTTCTTC; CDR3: CAWIEQPGTVINEQFF
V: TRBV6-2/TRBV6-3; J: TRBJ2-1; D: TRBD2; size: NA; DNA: TGTGCCAGCAGTTACTCGACGGGACTAGTAAGACAGTTCTTC; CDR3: CASSYSTGLVRQFF
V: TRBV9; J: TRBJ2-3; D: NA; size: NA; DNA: TGTGCCAGCAGCGAGACCCTCCAAAGACCAGATACGCAGTATTTT; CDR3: CASSETLQRPDTQYF
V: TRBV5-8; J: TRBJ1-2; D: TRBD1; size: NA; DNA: TGTGCCAGCAGCGTAGACAGGGTCTATGGCTACACCTTC; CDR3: CASSVDRVYGYTF
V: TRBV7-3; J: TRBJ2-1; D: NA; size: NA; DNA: TGTGCCAGCAGCAGCCAGCCCGCCTCAAAGAGGATCTTC; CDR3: CASSSQPASKRIF
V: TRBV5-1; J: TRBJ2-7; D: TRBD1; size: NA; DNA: TGCGCCAGCAGCTTGCGACAGGGCTACGAGCAGTACTTC; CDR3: CASSLRQGYEQYF
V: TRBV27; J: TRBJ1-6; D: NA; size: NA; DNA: TGTGCCAGCAAATCGGGGATTAGGTCACCCCTCCACTTT; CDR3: CASKSGIRSPLHF
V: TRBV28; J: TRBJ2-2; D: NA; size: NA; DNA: TGTGCCAGCGATCAGGTGGGAAGTCCACGGGAGCTGTTTTTT; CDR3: CASDQVGSPRELFF
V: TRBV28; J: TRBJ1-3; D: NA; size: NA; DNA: TGTGCCAGCAGTTTATCAGGGTCGACCACCATATATTTT; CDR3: CASSLSGSTTIYF
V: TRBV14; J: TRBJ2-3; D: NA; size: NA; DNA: TGTGCCAGCAGCCAAAAAGGGGACGACACAGATACGCAGTATTTT; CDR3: CASSQKGDDTDTQYF
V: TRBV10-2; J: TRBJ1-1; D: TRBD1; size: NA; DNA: TGCGCCAGCATGATGGACAGGGTAGACACTGAAGCTTTCTTT; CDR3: CASMMDRVDTEAFF
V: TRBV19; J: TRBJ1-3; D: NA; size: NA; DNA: TGTGCCAGCACACGAACGGCCTCTGGAAACACCATATATTTT; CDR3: CASTRTASGNTIYF
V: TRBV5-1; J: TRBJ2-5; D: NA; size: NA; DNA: TGCGCCAGCACCTCTGATCAAGAGACCCAGTACTTC; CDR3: CASTSDQETQYF
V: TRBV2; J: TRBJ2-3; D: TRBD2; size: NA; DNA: TGTGCCAGGAAGACTAGCGGGGGAACAGATACGCAGTATTTT; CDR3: CARKTSGGTDTQYF
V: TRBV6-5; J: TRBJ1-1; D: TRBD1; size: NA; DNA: TGTGCCAGCAGTTGGGGACAGGGGGCGCGCACTGAAGCTTTCTTT; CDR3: CASSWGQGARTEAFF
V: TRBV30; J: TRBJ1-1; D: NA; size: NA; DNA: TGTGCCTGGAGTGGACGCTTCCCGGTCACTGAAGCTTTCTTT; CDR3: CAWSGRFPVTEAFF
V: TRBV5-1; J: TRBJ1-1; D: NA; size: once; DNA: TGCGCCAGCAGCTTTGGGAGGGGCACTGAAGCTTTCTTT; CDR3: CASSFGRGTEAFF
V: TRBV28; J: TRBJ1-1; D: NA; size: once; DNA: TGTGCCAGCAGTTCCACATCCATCGTGAACACTGAAGCTTTCTTT; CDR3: CASSSTSIVNTEAFF
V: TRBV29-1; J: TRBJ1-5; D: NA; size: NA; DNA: TGCAGCGTTCTCCCTGGCATGGATCAGCCCCAGCATTTT; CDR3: CSVLPGMDQPQHF
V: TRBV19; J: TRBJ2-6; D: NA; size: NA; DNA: TGTGCCAGTAGTGGTGGGGCCAACGTCCTGACTTTC; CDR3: CASSGGANVLTF
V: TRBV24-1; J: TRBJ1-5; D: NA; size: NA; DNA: TGTGCCACCAGTGAGCAGACAGACGAGGGCAATCAGCCCCAGCATTTT; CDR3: CATSEQTDEGNQPQHF
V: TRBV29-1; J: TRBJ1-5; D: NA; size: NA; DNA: TGCAGCGTTAATGAAGGATTCAATCAGCCCCAGCATTTT; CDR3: CSVNEGFNQPQHF
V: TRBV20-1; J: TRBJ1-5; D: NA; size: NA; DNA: TGCAGTGCCCAGGGCAATCAGCCCCAGCATTTT; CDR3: CSAQGNQPQHF
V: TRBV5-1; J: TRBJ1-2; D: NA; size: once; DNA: TGCGCCAGCAGCTTATACAGTAACTATGGCTACACCTTC; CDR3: CASSLYSNYGYTF
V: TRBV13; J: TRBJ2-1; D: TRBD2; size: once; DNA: TGTGCCAGCAGCGTCCCTAGCGGGAGGGCTTTGAGCTCCTACAATGAGCAGTTCTTC; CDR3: CASSVPSGRALSSYNEQFF
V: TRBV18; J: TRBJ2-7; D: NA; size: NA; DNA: TGTGCCAGCTCACCCCAGGGAGCAGGGATCGAGCAGTACTTC; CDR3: CASSPQGAGIEQYF
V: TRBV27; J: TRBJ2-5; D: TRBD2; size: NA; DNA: TGTGCCAGCAGTGCAAGGACTAGCGGGGGGGCACAGACCCAGTACTTC; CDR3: CASSARTSGGAQTQYF
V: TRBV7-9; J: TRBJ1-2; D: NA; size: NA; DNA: TGTGCCAGCAGCTTAGCCACCACAGGGTTTTTCGGCTACACCTTC; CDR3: CASSLATTGFFGYTF
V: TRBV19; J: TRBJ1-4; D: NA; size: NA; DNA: TGTGCCAGTAATTGGGGAATACATGAAAAACTGTTTTTT; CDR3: CASNWGIHEKLFF